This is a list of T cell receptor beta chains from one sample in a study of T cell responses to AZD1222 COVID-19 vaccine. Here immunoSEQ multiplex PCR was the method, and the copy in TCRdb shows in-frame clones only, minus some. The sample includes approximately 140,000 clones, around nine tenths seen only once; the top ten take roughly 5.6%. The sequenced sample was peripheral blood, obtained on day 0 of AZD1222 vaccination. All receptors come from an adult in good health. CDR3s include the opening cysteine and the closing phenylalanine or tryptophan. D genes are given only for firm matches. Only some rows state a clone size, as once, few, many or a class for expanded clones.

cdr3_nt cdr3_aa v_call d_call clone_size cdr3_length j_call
TGTGCCAGCAGTTACCCGTCCAGCGGAGAGCAGACCCAGTACTTC CASSYPSSGEQTQYF TRBV6-5 . once 15 TRBJ2-5
TGCGCCAGCAGCTTCGCGACAGGGACGATTAATGAAAAACTGTTTTTT CASSFATGTINEKLFF TRBV5-1 TRBD1 . 16 TRBJ1-4
TGTGCCAGCAGCGTAGGGGGGGCAGGGAATCAGCCCCAGCATTTT CASSVGGAGNQPQHF TRBV9 . . 15 TRBJ1-5
TGTGCCAGCATGGCGGGGACCACAGATACGCAGTATTTT CASMAGTTDTQYF TRBV9 . . 13 TRBJ2-3
TGTGCCAGCAGTAGTACAGGGGGCTCTGGGGCCAACGTCCTGACTTTC CASSSTGGSGANVLTF TRBV6-6 TRBD1 . 16 TRBJ2-6
TGTGCCATCAGTGAGTCGTGGGGGGCAGGAGGCTACACCTTC CAISESWGAGGYTF TRBV10-3 . . 14 TRBJ1-2
TGTGCCAGCAGCCTGTACAGGGCCTACGAGCAGTACTTC CASSLYRAYEQYF TRBV16 . . 13 TRBJ2-7
TGTGCCACCGCGGGGGCGCAGAGCACTGAAGCTTTCTTT CATAGAQSTEAFF TRBV24-1 . . 13 TRBJ1-1
TGTGCCAGCAGCTTGGAGCCAGGGAGCAATCAGCCCCAGCATTTT CASSLEPGSNQPQHF TRBV5-4 . . 15 TRBJ1-5
TGTGCCAGCAGCGTAAACGGGGCGCACTATGGCTACACCTTC CASSVNGAHYGYTF TRBV9 . . 14 TRBJ1-2
TGTGCCAGCAGTTTAAGCGTGAACACTGAAGCTTTCTTT CASSLSVNTEAFF TRBV12-3/TRBV12-4 . . 13 TRBJ1-1
TGCGCCAGCAGATCTGGGGACAGACGAAACACCGGGGAGCTGTTTTTT CASRSGDRRNTGELFF TRBV23-1 TRBD1 . 16 TRBJ2-2
TGCGCCAGCAGCAAGGGACAGGGGAGTGTCAATGAGCAGTTCTTC CASSKGQGSVNEQFF TRBV4-1 TRBD1 once 15 TRBJ2-1
TGCGCCAGCACTACAGGGGGAAGGATGAACACTGAAGCTTTCTTT CASTTGGRMNTEAFF TRBV5-1 TRBD1 few 15 TRBJ1-1
TGTGCCAGCAGGCTAAGGGATACCTACAATGAGCAGTTCTTC CASRLRDTYNEQFF TRBV7-2 . . 14 TRBJ2-1
TGTGCCAGCAGCTCAGGGGGGCACGGCCCAGATACGCAGTATTTT CASSSGGHGPDTQYF TRBV7-9 . . 15 TRBJ2-3
TGTGCCAGCAAACCCTCGGGGGCCATGGGCTACACCTTC CASKPSGAMGYTF TRBV6-5 . . 13 TRBJ1-2
TGTGCCAGCAGCGCCAGGAGCTCCTACGAGCAGTACTTC CASSARSSYEQYF TRBV14 . few 13 TRBJ2-7
TGTGCCAGCAGCGTTTCGGCGGGGGAGTACACAGATACGCAGTATTTT CASSVSAGEYTDTQYF TRBV9 TRBD2 . 16 TRBJ2-3
TGCAGCGTTGTAACAGTGATGAACACTGAAGCTTTCTTT CSVVTVMNTEAFF TRBV29-1 . . 13 TRBJ1-1
TGTGCCAGCAGCCCGGGGGGCGGGGAAAGCACAGATACGCAGTATTTT CASSPGGGESTDTQYF TRBV5-4 . . 16 TRBJ2-3
TGTGCCAGCACTGGTTGGACAGGGGGCTGGGACGAGCAGTACTTC CASTGWTGGWDEQYF TRBV6-5 TRBD1 . 15 TRBJ2-7
TGTGCCAGCGGAGCAGGCAGAGATACGCAGTATTTT CASGAGRDTQYF TRBV2 . . 12 TRBJ2-3
TGTGCCAGCAGTTTGACGAGACAGGGTTATTACCTCGAGCAGTACTTC CASSLTRQGYYLEQYF TRBV28 TRBD1 . 16 TRBJ2-7
TGCGCCAGCAGCTTGGGTGGGAGACTAGCGACCGCGTCTGAGCAGTTCTTC CASSLGGRLATASEQFF TRBV5-1 TRBD2 . 17 TRBJ2-1
TGTGCCAGCAAAGGACTAGCGGGGGGTGACAATGAGCAGTTCTTC CASKGLAGGDNEQFF TRBV2 TRBD2 . 15 TRBJ2-1
TGCGCCAGCAGCCGCGGGACAGGGGGCAACTATGGCTACACCTTC CASSRGTGGNYGYTF TRBV5-1 TRBD1 . 15 TRBJ1-2
TGTGCCAGCAGCGAAACCGATCTAGCGGGGAACTACAATGAGCAGTTCTTC CASSETDLAGNYNEQFF TRBV6-4 TRBD2 . 17 TRBJ2-1
TGTGCCAGCAGCCATTCTATTGGGGGCGAGCAGTACTTC CASSHSIGGEQYF TRBV3-1/TRBV3-2 . . 13 TRBJ2-7
TGTGCCAGCAAGGTCCGAGGTGAGGGAAACACCATATATTTT CASKVRGEGNTIYF TRBV6-5 . . 14 TRBJ1-3
TGTGCCAGCAGCTTTAACGGACAGCTTGAAGCTTTCTTT CASSFNGQLEAFF TRBV6-5 . . 13 TRBJ1-1
TGTGCCACCAGTGATCGAAGGGGGGGGCAAGAGACCCAGTACTTC CATSDRRGGQETQYF TRBV24-1 . . 15 TRBJ2-5